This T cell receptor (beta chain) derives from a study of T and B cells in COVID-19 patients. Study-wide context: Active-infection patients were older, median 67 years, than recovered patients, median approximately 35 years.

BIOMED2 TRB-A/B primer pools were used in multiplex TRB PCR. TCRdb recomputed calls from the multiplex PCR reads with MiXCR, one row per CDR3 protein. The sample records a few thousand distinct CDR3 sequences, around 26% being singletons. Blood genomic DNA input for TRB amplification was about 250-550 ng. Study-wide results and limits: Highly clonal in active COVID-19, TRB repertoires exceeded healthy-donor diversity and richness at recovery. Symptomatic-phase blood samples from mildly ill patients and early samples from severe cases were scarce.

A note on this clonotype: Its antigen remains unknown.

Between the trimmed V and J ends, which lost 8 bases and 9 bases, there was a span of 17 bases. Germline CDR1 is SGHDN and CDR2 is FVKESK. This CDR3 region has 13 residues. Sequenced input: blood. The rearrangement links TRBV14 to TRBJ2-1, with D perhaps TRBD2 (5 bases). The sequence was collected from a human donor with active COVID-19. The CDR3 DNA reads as TGTGCCAGCGGCTGGGCTAGCACCGGTGAGCAGTTCTTC. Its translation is CASGWASTGEQFF.